Listed here are 27 T cell receptor beta chains from one sample, sequenced in a study of blood T cell repertoires in COVID-19 (dated by TCRdb to the early 2020s). Library construction relied on the immunoSEQ multiplex PCR assay. Not all clones reach the TCRdb copy of this immuneACCESS table, which keeps in-frame sequences only. Checked studies attribute under half of the gap to unresolved V genes and leave the rest unexplained. The sample records tens of thousands of clones, roughly 87% of which are singletons. 3.8% of the sample rests with the top ten. Sequencing was carried out using peripheral blood. These receptors all come from a man aged 55 to 70 with acute or convalescent COVID-19.

This chain links TRBV29-1 with TRBJ1-2, with TRBD1 matching over 10 bases. This CDR3 spans 15 amino acids. Trimming took 3 bases from V and 3 from J; bases not matched to a gene: 7. Germline V gene sequence: CDR1 SQVTM, CDR2 ANQGSEA. This CDR3 is CSVDVGQGIDYGYTF. DNA for the CDR3: TGCAGCGTTGACGTGGGACAGGGGATAGACTATGGCTACACCTTC. Complete variable domain (other parts from reference TRBV29-1 and TRBJ1-2): SAVISQKPSRDICQRGTSLTIQCQVDSQVTMMFWYRQQPGQSLTLIATANQGSEATYESGFVIDKFPISRPNLTFSTLTVSNMSPEDSSIYLCSVDVGQGIDYGYTFGSGTRLTVV.

This chain uses TRBV7-9 with TRBJ1-2; D gene ambiguous. Germline V gene sequence: CDR1 SEHNR, CDR2 FQNEAQ (reference sequence). V was shortened by 8 bases and J by 2 bases, with 15 bases between the two germline ends. CDR3 length: 14 residues. The CDR3 DNA reads as TGTGCCAGCCTCCCCCTCGGCGGAAACTATGGCTACACCTTC. It yields the protein CASLPLGGNYGYTF.

This rearrangement joins TRBV29-1 to TRBJ1-2; 9 bases are a match to TRBD1. The junction had 6 bases not matched to a gene; V was cut back by 5 bases and J by 8 bases. The germline V gene encodes CDR1 SQVTM and CDR2 ANQGSEA. The CDR3 totals 12 residues. CDR3 residues: CSVQGTGQGYTF. The CDR3 bases are TGCAGCGTTCAGGGGACAGGGCAAGGCTACACCTTC.

The chain has TRBV6-2 or TRBV6-3 and TRBJ2-3; 10 bases map to TRBD2. With 4 bases clipped from V and 11 bases from J, the junction kept 18 bases outside the gene matches. The germline CDR1 and CDR2 sequences are MNHEY and SVGEGT. This CDR3 is 17 amino acids long. CDR3 nucleotides: TGTGCCAGCAGTTCCTCCAGCATCGGGACTAGCGCAAGTATGCAGTATTTT. This sequence encodes CASSSSSIGTSASMQYF.

J is TRBJ1-5 and V is TRBV27; 11 bases are a match to TRBD1. There are 15 residues in the CDR3. Germline V gene data show CDR1 as MNHEY and CDR2 as SMNVEV (reference sequence). With 3 bases clipped from V and 5 bases from J, the junction kept 3 bases outside the gene matches. This chain's CDR3 is CASSLGQGGDQPQHF. The CDR3 DNA sequence: TGTGCCAGCAGTTTGGGACAGGGGGGTGATCAGCCCCAGCATTTT.

The chain couples TRBV15 to TRBJ2-3; 9 nucleotides align to TRBD2. The germline CDR1 and CDR2 sequences are LNHNV and YYDKDF (reference sequence). With 2 bases clipped from V and 0 bases from J, the junction kept 3 bases outside the gene matches. The CDR3 spans 16 residues. The CDR3 loop is CATSRQLAGSTDTQYF. The CDR3 bases are TGTGCCACCAGCAGACAACTAGCGGGCAGCACAGATACGCAGTATTTT.

The V gene is TRBV7-9, the J gene TRBJ1-1; no reliable D call. This CDR3 contains 13 residues. In germline, CDR1 is SEHNR, CDR2 FQNEAQ (reference sequence). With 2 bases removed from V and 8 bases from J, the gap between germline ends came to 12 bases. CDR3 sequence (DNA): TGTGCCAGCAGCTTACAGAGACAAACGGAAGCTTTCTTT. Protein sequence: CASSLQRQTEAFF.

V gene TRBV5-6 combines with J gene TRBJ2-7; D perhaps matches TRBD1 (6 bases). The CDR3 is 13 residues long. The V gene's germline CDR1 is SGHDT and CDR2 YYEEEE. Trimming took 1 base from V and 8 from J, leaving 13 bases between them. This chain's CDR3 is CASSLLSRDKQYF. The CDR3 DNA reads as TGTGCCAGCAGCTTGTTGTCCAGGGACAAGCAGTACTTC.

This CDR3 is CASSPRGSGSGETQYF. The DNA of the CDR3 is TGTGCCAGCAGCCCCCGGGGTAGCGGGAGTGGGGAGACCCAGTACTTC. V and J are TRBV11-3 and TRBJ2-5, with 9 bases matching TRBD2. Germline loops: CDR1 SGHNT, CDR2 YENEEA. CDR3 length: 16 amino acids. J gave up 5 bases and V 5 bases, and 12 bases lay outside the gene matches.

The chain links TRBV30 to TRBJ1-2; TRBD1 might be the D (6 bases). This CDR3 has 13 residues. V lost 3 bases and J lost 4, with 12 bases in between. Germline V gene lookup returns CDR1 GTSNPN and CDR2 SVGIG (reference sequence). This CDR3 is CAWRPGASYGYTF. The CDR3 DNA sequence: TGTGCCTGGAGGCCAGGGGCGAGCTATGGCTACACCTTC.

A note on this clone: The identical CDR3 is also encoded by other nucleotide sequences in the sample. The V call is TRBV2, the J call TRBJ2-1, with 10 bases identical to TRBD2. This CDR3 region has 17 residues. The germline CDR1 and CDR2 sequences are SNHLY and FYNNEI. The V and J ends lost 6 bases and 3 bases, in that order; junction bases with no gene match: 11. Here the CDR3 reads CASSYSPLAGVYNEQFF. CDR3 coding DNA: TGTGCCAGCAGCTACAGCCCGCTAGCGGGAGTCTACAATGAGCAGTTCTTC.

This chain uses TRBV10-1 with TRBJ2-1; D ambiguous. Germline CDR1 is WNHNN and CDR2 is SYGVQD (reference sequence). Trimming left V 4 bases short and J 3 bases short, with 13 bases between. The CDR3 consists of 15 residues. CDR3 bases: TGCGCCAGCAGTGTCGATCAGAACCGCTACAATGAGCAGTTCTTC. Protein: CASSVDQNRYNEQFF.

J is TRBJ2-5 and V is TRBV5-6, with unresolved D. Germline V gene sequence: CDR1 SGHDT, CDR2 YYEEEE. This CDR3 comprises 13 residues. The V end was cut by 1 base, the J end by 4 bases, with 8 bases between. CDR3 bases: TGTGCCAGCAGCTTGAGTAGGAGAGAGACCCAGTACTTC. This codes for CASSLSRRETQYF.

CDR3 loop: CATSDPGQGRREQFF. In nucleotides, the CDR3 is TGTGCCACCAGCGACCCGGGACAGGGGCGTCGTGAGCAGTTCTTC. This rearrangement joins TRBV15 to TRBJ2-1, with 10 positions matching TRBD1. Germline CDR1 and CDR2: LNHNV and YYDKDF (reference sequence). The trim removed 5 bases at V and 9 bases at J, leaving 10 bases unmatched. This CDR3 is 15 amino acids long.

V usage is TRBV6-5 and J usage is TRBJ2-3; TRBD1 agrees at 9 bases. The V gene's germline CDR1 is MNHEY and CDR2 SVGAGI. The CDR3 covers 16 residues. V was clipped by 4 bases and J by 7 bases; unmatched bases: 12. CDR3 residues: CASSSNRGRLLNTQYF. CDR3 DNA sequence: TGTGCCAGCAGTTCCAACAGGGGGCGCCTATTAAATACGCAGTATTTT.

This chain joins TRBV25-1 and TRBJ2-7, with a possible D match to TRBD1 (6 bases). Between the trimmed V and J ends, which lost 8 bases and 0 bases, there was a span of 14 bases. This CDR3 comprises 14 residues. Germline CDR1 reads MGHDK; CDR2 reads SYGVNS. For the CDR3, the DNA is TGTGCCAGCTGGCGACAGGTTCTCTCCTACGAGCAGTACTTC. Its translation: CASWRQVLSYEQYF.

The rearrangement joins TRBV1 to TRBJ2-5; the table names TRBD2, a call not compared with the DNA. TRBV1 is a listed pseudogene. This CDR3 is built from 16 residues. CDR3 sequence: CTSSQDRVDYAETQYF. CDR3 coding DNA: TGCACCAGCAGCCAAGATCGGGTAGACTACGCCGAGACCCAGTACTTC.

In its sample, this clone was seen once. The gene calls are TRBV7-9 and TRBJ2-7, with D possibly TRBD2 on 7 matching bases. The germline V gene has CDR1 SEHNR and CDR2 FQNEAQ (reference sequence). V lost 5 bases, J lost 7 bases, and 24 bases lay in between. The CDR3 totals 16 residues. The CDR3 DNA reads TGTGCCAGCAGCCCTCAGGGCGGGGGCCCCGGAGGGGAGCAGTACTTC. As protein: CASSPQGGGPGGEQYF. The variable domain in full, completed from reference TRBV7-9 and TRBJ2-7, reads DTGVSQNPRHKITKRGQNVTFRCDPISEHNRLYWYRQTLGQGPEFLTYFQNEAQLEKSRLLSDRFSAERPKGSFSTLEIQRTEQGDSAMYLCASSPQGGGPGGEQYFGPGTRLTVT.

This sequence joins TRBV29-1 and TRBJ1-2; TRBD1 aligns across 7 bases. The germline V gene has CDR1 SQVTM and CDR2 ANQGSEA. The CDR3 has 13 residues. V was clipped by 6 bases and J by 5 bases; unmatched bases: 9. The chain's CDR3 is CSVESGGGYGYTF. As DNA, the CDR3 is TGCAGCGTGGAATCAGGGGGAGGTTATGGCTACACCTTC.

The chain has TRBV11-3 and TRBJ2-2; D is ambiguous. CDR3 size: 15 residues. V was trimmed by 1 base and J by 1 base, leaving 7 bases between them. From germline, CDR1 is SGHNT and CDR2 YENEEA. The CDR3 region is CASSLVHGNTGELFF. In DNA form, the CDR3 reads TGTGCCAGCAGCTTAGTTCACGGGAACACCGGGGAGCTGTTTTTT. Variable domain in full (rest from reference TRBV11-3 and TRBJ2-2): EAGVVQSPRYKIIEKKQPVAFWCNPISGHNTLYWYLQNLGQGPELLIRYENEEAVDDSQLPKDRFSAERLKGVDSTLKIQPAELGDSAVYLCASSLVHGNTGELFFGEGSRLTVL.

J is TRBJ1-2 and V is TRBV19; D gene unclear. This CDR3 region has 12 residues. Trimming took 6 bases from V and 0 from J, leaving 5 bases between them. Germline CDR1 LNHDA, CDR2 SQIVND (reference sequence). The CDR3 sequence is CASRNSNYGYTF. CDR3 in DNA: TGTGCCAGTAGGAACTCTAACTATGGCTACACCTTC.

The chain is built from TRBV2 and TRBJ2-1; maybe TRBD1 (6 bases). The CDR3 consists of 12 residues. With 6 bases removed from V and 16 bases from J, the gap between germline ends came to 19 bases. From germline, CDR1 is SNHLY and CDR2 FYNNEI. The CDR3 loop reads CASRRDTTVGFF. The CDR3 nucleotides read TGTGCCAGCAGGAGGGACACAACAGTGGGTTTCTTC.

The rearrangement joins TRBV11-2 to TRBJ1-1; D gene ambiguous. Germline V CDR1 and CDR2: SGHAT, FQNNGV. The CDR3 is 13 amino acids. V was trimmed by 0 bases and J by 14 bases, leaving 16 bases between them. The CDR3 coding sequence is TGTGCCAGCAGCTTAGATCAACGGGTTTTCCCCTTCTTT. Its protein is CASSLDQRVFPFF.

The chain has TRBV4-2 and TRBJ2-7; TRBD2 matches 9 bases. Germline CDR1 LGHNA, CDR2 YNFKEQ. J lost 6 bases, V lost 2 bases, and 8 bases had no gene match. This CDR3 is built from 15 residues. In nucleotides, the CDR3 is TGTGCCAGCAGCCAATTAAGCGGGGGGAGTGGCGAGCAGTACTTC. Translated, it gives CASSQLSGGSGEQYF.

This clone has just one count. The chain employs TRBV19 and TRBJ2-7; D is perhaps TRBD2 (6 bases). V lost 3 bases, J lost 0 bases, and 9 bases lay in between. Germline V CDR1 and CDR2: LNHDA, SQIVND (reference sequence). The CDR3 contains 14 residues. The CDR3 DNA is TGTGCCAGTAGTATGGAGGGTCGCTCCTACGAGCAGTACTTC. This translates into CASSMEGRSYEQYF.

This clone was counted a few times. This chain connects TRBV30 to TRBJ2-7, with TRBD2 as a possible D gene (5 bases). V shed 2 bases and J shed 4 bases, with 15 bases lying between them. Per the germline V gene, CDR1 is GTSNPN and CDR2 is SVGIG (reference sequence). The CDR3 consists of 14 residues. For the CDR3, the DNA is TGTGCCTGGAGTCGGGCTAGCAGATATTACGAGCAGTACTTC. Translating gives CAWSRASRYYEQYF.

The J gene is TRBJ2-7, the V gene TRBV5-1; 9 bases align to TRBD1. The ends lost 0 bases at V and 4 bases at J; junction bases unmatched: 5. Germline V lookup: CDR1 SGHRS, CDR2 YFSETQ. This CDR3 comprises 15 residues. The CDR3 protein is CASSLATGGGYEQYF. Written as DNA, the CDR3 is TGCGCCAGCAGCTTGGCCACAGGGGGCGGTTACGAGCAGTACTTC.